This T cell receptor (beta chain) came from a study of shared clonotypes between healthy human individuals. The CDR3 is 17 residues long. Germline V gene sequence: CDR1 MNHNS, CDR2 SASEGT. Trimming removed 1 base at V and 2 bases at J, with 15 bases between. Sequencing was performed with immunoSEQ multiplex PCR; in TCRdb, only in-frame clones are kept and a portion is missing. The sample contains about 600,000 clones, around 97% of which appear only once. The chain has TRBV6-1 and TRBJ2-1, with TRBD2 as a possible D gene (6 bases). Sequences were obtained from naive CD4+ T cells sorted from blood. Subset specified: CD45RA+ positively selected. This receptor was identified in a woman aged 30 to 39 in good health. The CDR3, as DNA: TGTGCCAGCAGTGAAGTCGGACTATTCACCACCTACAATGAGCAGTTCTTC. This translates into CASSEVGLFTTYNEQFF.